The sequence of this T cell receptor (beta chain) was determined in a study of cytomegalovirus exposure and HLA in healthy donors. General study points: An analysis done earlier found most TCR beta V segments productive about 87% or about 30% of the time. Common viral pathogens were later found to be apparently linked to several of the most significant clusters. Most TCR sequences were uncommon, yet certain public TCRs appeared in many donors.

Trimming cost V 7 bases and J 0 bases; bases outside gene matches: 9. Germline V CDR1 and CDR2: SNHLY, FYNNEI. This CDR3 has 15 residues. Concerning this clone itself: Its matching antigen is unknown. Other DNA sequences in the sample encode the same CDR3.

With 60 Vbeta and 13 Jbeta primers, the PCR was carried out. The table came from immunoSEQ multiplex PCR; TCRdb's copy has only in-frame clones and leaves some out. The top ten clones hold 4.9% of a sample with 150,000 to 200,000 clones, about four fifths of them seen once. Sequences were obtained from PBMCs. The chain links TRBV2 to TRBJ2-7, with 7 nucleotides matching TRBD1. This clonotype was sampled from a woman aged 18-35 years in good health and CMV-seropositive. The chain's CDR3 is CASTPGTVTSYEQYF. As DNA, the CDR3 is TGTGCCAGCACCCCGGGGACAGTGACCTCCTACGAGCAGTACTTC.